The clone carrying this TCR beta chain was found a few times. As yet, its antigen is unknown. These data originate in a study of vaccination effects on CD4 cells after COVID-19. For the study at large: Participants were given two doses of BNT162b2 or mRNA-1273 vaccine.

Using viral peptide pools, the ViraFEST assay grew out antigen-specific CD4+ T cells prior to sequencing. Isolation of CD4+ T cells took place after about 10 days of culture. The person acquired a PCR-confirmed SARS-CoV-2 infection between March and December 2020. It was with approximately 10 IU/ml IL-2 and around 10 ug/ml peptides that 1.5 million to 2 million PBMC per well were cultured. At days 3 and 7, half of the medium was exchanged for IL-2 medium. Some clones are missing from TCRdb's copy, which holds only in-frame ones; the method was immunoSEQ multiplex PCR. In the table there are some 38,000 clones, approximately 72% of which are singletons. Study findings and constraints: Vaccine- and infection-induced clones showed marked clonal contraction late following vaccination.

Trimming took 1 base from V and 1 from J; bases not matched to a gene: 6. CDR1 and CDR2 from the germline V gene are SGHVS and FQNEAQ. The CDR3 length is 16 residues. The clonotype was recovered from a human donor who had a prior SARS-CoV-2 infection. The sequenced sample was CD4+ T cells from PBMCs cultured with HCoV-NL63 spike peptides, obtained before COVID-19 vaccination. The chain employs TRBV7-8 and TRBJ1-1; 7 bases match TRBD1. The CDR3 region has the DNA TGTGCCAGCAGCTTAGGCGGTCGGGACAGGAACACTGAAGCTTTCTTT. Protein sequence: CASSLGGRDRNTEAFF.